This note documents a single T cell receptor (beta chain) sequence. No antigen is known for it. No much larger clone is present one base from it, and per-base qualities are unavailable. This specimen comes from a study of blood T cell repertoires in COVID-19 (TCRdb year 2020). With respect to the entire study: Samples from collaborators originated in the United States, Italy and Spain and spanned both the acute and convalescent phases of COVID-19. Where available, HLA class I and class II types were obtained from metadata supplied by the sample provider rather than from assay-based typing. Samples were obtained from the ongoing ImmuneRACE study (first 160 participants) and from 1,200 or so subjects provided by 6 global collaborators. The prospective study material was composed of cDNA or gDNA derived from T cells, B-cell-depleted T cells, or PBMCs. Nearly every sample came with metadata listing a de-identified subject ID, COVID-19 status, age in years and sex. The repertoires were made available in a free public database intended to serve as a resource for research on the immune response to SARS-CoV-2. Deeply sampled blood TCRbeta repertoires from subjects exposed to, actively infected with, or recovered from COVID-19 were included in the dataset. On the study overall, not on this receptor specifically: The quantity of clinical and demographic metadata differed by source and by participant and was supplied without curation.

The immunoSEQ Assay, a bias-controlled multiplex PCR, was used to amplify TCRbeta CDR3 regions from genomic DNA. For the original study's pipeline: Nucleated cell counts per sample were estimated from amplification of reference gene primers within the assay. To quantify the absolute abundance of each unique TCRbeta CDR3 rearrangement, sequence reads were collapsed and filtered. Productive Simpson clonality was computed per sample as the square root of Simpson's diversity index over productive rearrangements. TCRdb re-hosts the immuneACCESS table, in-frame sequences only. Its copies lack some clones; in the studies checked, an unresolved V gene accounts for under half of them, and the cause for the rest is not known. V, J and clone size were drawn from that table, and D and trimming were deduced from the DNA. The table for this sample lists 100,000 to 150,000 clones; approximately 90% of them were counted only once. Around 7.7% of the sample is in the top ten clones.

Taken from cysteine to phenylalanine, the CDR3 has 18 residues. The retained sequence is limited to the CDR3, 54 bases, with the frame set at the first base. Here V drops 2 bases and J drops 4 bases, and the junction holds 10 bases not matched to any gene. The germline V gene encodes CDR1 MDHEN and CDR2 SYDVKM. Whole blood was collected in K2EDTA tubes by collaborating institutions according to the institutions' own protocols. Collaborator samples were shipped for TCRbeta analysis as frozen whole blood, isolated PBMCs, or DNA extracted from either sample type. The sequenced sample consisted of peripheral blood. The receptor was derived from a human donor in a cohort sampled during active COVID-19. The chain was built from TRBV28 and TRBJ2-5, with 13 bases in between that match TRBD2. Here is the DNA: TGTGCCAGCAGTTTACCGCCAAGGACTAGCGGGAGATCAGAGACCCAGTACTTC. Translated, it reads CASSLPPRTSGRSETQYF.